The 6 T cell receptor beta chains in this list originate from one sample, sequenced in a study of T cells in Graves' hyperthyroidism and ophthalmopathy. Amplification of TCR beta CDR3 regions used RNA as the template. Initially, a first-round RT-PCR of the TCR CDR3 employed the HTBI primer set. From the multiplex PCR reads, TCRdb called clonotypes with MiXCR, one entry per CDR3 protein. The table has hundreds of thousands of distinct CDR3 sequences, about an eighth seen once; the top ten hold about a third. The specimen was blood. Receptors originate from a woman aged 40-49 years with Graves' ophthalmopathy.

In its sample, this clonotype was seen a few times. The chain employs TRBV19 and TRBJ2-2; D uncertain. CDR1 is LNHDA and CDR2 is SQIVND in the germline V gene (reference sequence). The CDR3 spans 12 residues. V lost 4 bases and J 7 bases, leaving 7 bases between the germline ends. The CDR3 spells CASSTSDGELFF. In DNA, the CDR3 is TGTGCCAGTAGTACCTCGGACGGGGAGCTGTTTTTT.

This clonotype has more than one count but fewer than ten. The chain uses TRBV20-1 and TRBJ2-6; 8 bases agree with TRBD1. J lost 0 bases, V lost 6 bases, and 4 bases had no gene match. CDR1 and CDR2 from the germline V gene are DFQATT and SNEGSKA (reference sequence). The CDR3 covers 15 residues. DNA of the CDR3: TGCAGTGCCGCGGACAGGGCCTCTGGGGCCAACGTCCTGACTTTC. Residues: CSAADRASGANVLTF.

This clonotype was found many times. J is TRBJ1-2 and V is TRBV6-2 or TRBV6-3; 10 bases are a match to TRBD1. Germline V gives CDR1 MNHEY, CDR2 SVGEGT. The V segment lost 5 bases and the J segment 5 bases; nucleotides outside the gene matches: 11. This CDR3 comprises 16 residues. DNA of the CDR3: TGTGCCAGCAGTACCGGGACAGGGGTTTCCCTATATGGCTACACCTTC. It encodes CASSTGTGVSLYGYTF.

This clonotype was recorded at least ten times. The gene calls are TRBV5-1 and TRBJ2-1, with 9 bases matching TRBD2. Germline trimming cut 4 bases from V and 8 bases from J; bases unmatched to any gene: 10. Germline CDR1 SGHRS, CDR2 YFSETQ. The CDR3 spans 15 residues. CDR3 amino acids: CASSPGRGGLDEQFF. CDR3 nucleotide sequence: TGCGCCAGCAGCCCTGGGCGGGGGGGCCTCGATGAGCAGTTCTTC.

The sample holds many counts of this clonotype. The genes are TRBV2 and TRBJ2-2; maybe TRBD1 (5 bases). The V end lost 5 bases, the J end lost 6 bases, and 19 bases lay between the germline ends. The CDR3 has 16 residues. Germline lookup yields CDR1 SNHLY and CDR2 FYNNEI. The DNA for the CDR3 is TGTGCCAGCAGTTGGAGACCAGGACACGACGCCGGGGAGCTGTTTTTT. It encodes CASSWRPGHDAGELFF. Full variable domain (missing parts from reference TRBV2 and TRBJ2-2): EPEVTQTPSHQVTQMGQEVILRCVPISNHLYFYWYRQILGQKVEFLVSFYNNEISEKSEIFDDQFSVERPDGSNFTLKIRSTKLEDSAMYFCASSWRPGHDAGELFFGEGSRLTVL.

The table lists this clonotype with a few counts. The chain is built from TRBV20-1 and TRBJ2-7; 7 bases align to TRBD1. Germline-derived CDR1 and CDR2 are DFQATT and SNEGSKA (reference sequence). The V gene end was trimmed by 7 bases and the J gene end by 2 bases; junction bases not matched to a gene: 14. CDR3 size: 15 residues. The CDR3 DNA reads TGCAGTGGCTACCACAGGGGCATATTTCCCTACGAGCAGTACTTC. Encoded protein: CSGYHRGIFPYEQYF.